This is a list of T cell receptor beta chains from one sample in a study of identifying expanded T cells in peripheral blood. Profiled with immunoSEQ multiplex PCR; TCRdb holds only in-frame clones, not every one. The table lists approximately 81,000 clones, 84% of them singletons. The specimen sequenced was blood. These receptors came from a person aged 18 to 70 in good health. Each CDR3 is given with its conserved first and last residue. The order of the fields is D gene, CDR3 length, clone size, V gene, J gene, CDR3 protein, CDR3 DNA. D genes are given only for firm matches. Rows give clone size only sometimes, using once, few, many, or a class for an expanded clone.

>-|17|many|TRBV7-3|TRBJ2-7
CASSLTGRGELGYEQYF
TGTGCCAGCAGCTTAACGGGCCGTGGGGAGTTGGGCTACGAGCAGTACTTC
>TRBD1|19|-|TRBV7-2|TRBJ2-6
CASSSLGRDRGSGANVLTF
TGTGCCAGCAGCTCTTTAGGTCGGGACAGGGGCTCTGGGGCCAACGTCCTGACTTTC
>-|16|-|TRBV7-9|TRBJ2-7
CASSLPGGTHSYEQYF
TGTGCCAGCAGCTTACCAGGGGGGACCCACTCCTACGAGCAGTACTTC
>-|15|-|TRBV11-2|TRBJ1-4
CASSPPAATNEKLFF
TGTGCCAGCAGCCCCCCCGCTGCAACTAATGAAAAACTGTTTTTT
>-|17|-|TRBV18|TRBJ1-1
CASSPIRSDTRNTEAFF
TGTGCCAGCTCACCGATACGGTCTGATACGAGGAACACTGAAGCTTTCTTT
>-|13|few|TRBV28|TRBJ1-5
CASTGVSNQPQHF
TGTGCCAGTACGGGGGTTAGCAATCAGCCCCAGCATTTT
>-|11|-|TRBV28|TRBJ2-7
CASSSRIEQYF
TGTGCCAGCAGTTCAAGGATCGAGCAGTACTTC
>TRBD1|14|-|TRBV28|TRBJ1-2
CASRYRGGGYGYTF
TGTGCCAGCCGATACAGGGGAGGCGGCTATGGCTACACCTTC
>TRBD1|15|-|TRBV2|TRBJ1-2
CASTEGTGSFRGYTF
TGTGCCAGCACCGAAGGGACAGGGAGCTTTCGCGGCTACACCTTC
>-|14|-|TRBV6-5|TRBJ2-5
CASSYGAAEETQYF
TGTGCCAGCAGTTACGGCGCAGCTGAAGAGACCCAGTACTTC
>-|14|-|TRBV9|TRBJ1-1
CASSVISENTEAFF
TGTGCCAGCAGCGTAATCTCAGAGAACACTGAAGCTTTCTTT
>TRBD1|13|-|TRBV29-1|TRBJ2-5
CSVAGTVGETQYF
TGCAGCGTTGCCGGGACAGTAGGAGAGACCCAGTACTTC
>-|14|-|TRBV30|TRBJ2-2
CACQGRGVTGELFF
TGTGCCTGCCAGGGCAGGGGGGTAACCGGGGAGCTGTTTTTT
>-|18|-|TRBV4-2|TRBJ2-2
CASSQGEGLVGFTGELFF
TGTGCCAGCAGCCAAGGGGAAGGCCTTGTAGGGTTCACCGGGGAGCTGTTTTTT
>-|13|-|TRBV14|TRBJ1-1
CASSQQGGSRAFF
TGTGCCAGCAGCCAACAAGGCGGCAGCCGAGCTTTCTTT
>-|14|few|TRBV5-1|TRBJ2-5
CASSLGGARETQYF
TGCGCCAGCAGCTTAGGAGGGGCGCGGGAGACCCAGTACTTC
>-|13|-|TRBV25-1|TRBJ1-4
CASSRREGEKLFF
TGTGCCAGCAGCAGGCGGGAGGGCGAAAAACTGTTTTTT
>-|15|-|TRBV4-1|TRBJ2-7
CASSQEGGGSYEQYF
TGCGCCAGCAGCCAAGAAGGAGGGGGCTCCTACGAGCAGTACTTC
>TRBD1|17|-|TRBV11-1|TRBJ2-1
CASSSPIGRTGYNEQFF
TGTGCCAGCAGCTCCCCTATCGGCCGGACAGGATACAATGAGCAGTTCTTC
>-|13|-|TRBV6-4|TRBJ1-3
CASSRRSGNTIYF
TGTGCCAGCAGCAGACGCTCTGGAAACACCATATATTTT
>-|13|-|TRBV10-3|TRBJ2-7
CAITDSGVYEQYF
TGTGCCATCACCGACAGTGGGGTCTACGAGCAGTACTTC
>-|14|-|TRBV6-5|TRBJ1-5
CASKNSGDNQPQHF
TGTGCCAGCAAGAACAGCGGCGACAATCAGCCCCAGCATTTT
>-|16|-|TRBV7-2|TRBJ2-3
CASSPNGGASTDTQYF
TGTGCCAGCAGCCCTAACGGAGGCGCAAGCACAGATACGCAGTATTTT
>TRBD2|14|-|TRBV7-2|TRBJ2-7
CASSYGGSSYEQYF
TGTGCCAGCAGTTACGGGGGGAGCTCCTACGAGCAGTACTTC
>-|17|-|TRBV9|TRBJ2-1
CASSPAGRVAPYNEQFF
TGTGCCAGCAGCCCTGCAGGGAGAGTTGCTCCCTACAATGAGCAGTTCTTC
>TRBD1|16|-|TRBV28|TRBJ1-1
CASTRGGTGRYTEAFF
TGTGCCAGCACCCGGGGTGGGACAGGCCGCTACACTGAAGCTTTCTTT
>-|13|few|TRBV4-1|TRBJ1-5
CASSQEGFQPQHF
TGCGCCAGCAGCCAAGAAGGGTTTCAGCCCCAGCATTTT
>-|12|-|TRBV7-2|TRBJ1-1
CASSLGSFEAFF
TGTGCCAGCAGCTTAGGATCCTTTGAAGCTTTCTTT
>-|13|-|TRBV10-2|TRBJ2-1
CASSEQSGNEQFF
TGCGCCAGCAGTGAGCAGTCAGGGAATGAGCAGTTCTTC
>-|14|-|TRBV9|TRBJ2-3
CASSRLSPTDTQYF
TGTGCCAGCAGCCGACTATCGCCCACAGATACGCAGTATTTT
>-|17|-|TRBV14|TRBJ2-1
CASSQDLGFPSNNEQFF
TGTGCCAGCAGCCAAGATCTCGGCTTCCCCTCGAACAATGAGCAGTTCTTC
>-|16|-|TRBV15|TRBJ2-4
CATSRDVGSAKNIQYF
TGTGCCACCAGCAGAGATGTCGGATCAGCCAAAAACATTCAGTACTTC
>TRBD2|17|once|TRBV29-1|TRBJ2-1
CSAEGLAGGPSYNEQFF
TGCAGCGCCGAAGGACTAGCGGGAGGACCCTCCTACAATGAGCAGTTCTTC
>TRBD1|14|-|TRBV7-3|TRBJ2-7
CASSPTGGNYEQYF
TGTGCCAGCAGCCCCACAGGGGGCAATTACGAGCAGTACTTC
>-|11|few|TRBV4-2|TRBJ2-7
CASSLGYEQYF
TGTGCCAGCAGCCTTGGCTACGAGCAGTACTTC
>-|14|few|TRBV18|TRBJ2-3
CASSVQSGTDTQYF
TGTGCCAGCTCAGTACAGAGCGGCACAGATACGCAGTATTTT
>-|16|-|TRBV27|TRBJ1-1
CASSLLAGSPNTEAFF
TGTGCCAGCAGTTTATTAGCCGGGTCCCCGAACACTGAAGCTTTCTTT
>TRBD1|12|-|TRBV29-1|TRBJ1-1
CSGHPGQGEAFF
TGCAGCGGGCATCCGGGACAGGGAGAAGCTTTCTTT
>TRBD2|16|-|TRBV25-1|TRBJ2-5
CASSPLNLRGGETQYF
TGTGCCAGCTCCCCTCTAAATTTGAGGGGAGGGGAGACCCAGTACTTC
>-|13|-|TRBV19|TRBJ2-5
CASSRDNQETQYF
TGTGCCAGTAGCCGGGACAATCAAGAGACCCAGTACTTC
>TRBD1|13|-|TRBV6-5|TRBJ2-1
CASKGQGRNEQFF
TGTGCCAGCAAGGGACAGGGTCGAAATGAGCAGTTCTTC
>-|15|-|TRBV29-1|TRBJ2-7
CSVALGRDLTYEQYF
TGCAGCGTTGCCCTTGGCCGAGACCTGACCTACGAGCAGTACTTC
>TRBD1|18|-|TRBV11-3|TRBJ2-1
CASSSRALQDREPNEQFF
TGTGCCAGCAGCTCTAGAGCCTTGCAGGACAGGGAACCCAATGAGCAGTTCTTC
>-|13|-|TRBV7-3|TRBJ2-1
CASSAGQYNEQFF
TGTGCCAGCAGCGCCGGACAGTACAATGAGCAGTTCTTC
>-|17|-|TRBV10-3|TRBJ2-1
CAISESGLAGSSNEQFF
TGTGCCATCAGTGAGTCGGGTCTAGCTGGGTCATCCAATGAGCAGTTCTTC
>-|15|-|TRBV7-2|TRBJ2-5
CASSSVRSPQETQYF
TGTGCCAGCAGCTCAGTTAGATCGCCTCAAGAGACCCAGTACTTC
>-|15|-|TRBV5-5|TRBJ1-3
CASSSRTDSGNTIYF
TGTGCCAGCAGCTCCCGGACGGATTCTGGAAACACCATATATTTT
>-|17|once|TRBV9|TRBJ2-5
CASSPGVGGGGIETQYF
TGTGCCAGCAGCCCAGGGGTCGGAGGAGGGGGCATAGAGACCCAGTACTTC
>-|16|-|TRBV6-1|TRBJ2-7
CASSELAQRSSYEQYF
TGTGCCAGCAGTGAATTGGCACAGCGCAGCTCCTACGAGCAGTACTTC
>TRBD1|16|-|TRBV5-1|TRBJ2-1
CASSLEGTGYGNEQFF
TGCGCCAGCAGCTTGGAGGGGACAGGCTACGGGAATGAGCAGTTCTTC
>-|13|few|TRBV10-3|TRBJ1-1
CAISEGTNTEAFF
TGTGCCATCAGTGAGGGGACCAACACTGAAGCTTTCTTT